What follows are 4 T cell receptor beta chains derived from one specimen sequenced in a study of shared clonotypes between healthy human individuals (dated by TCRdb to between 2020 and 2021). Library preparation used the immunoSEQ multiplex PCR assay. TCRdb re-hosts the immuneACCESS table, in-frame sequences only. Its copies lack some clones; in the studies checked, an unresolved V gene accounts for under half of them, and the cause for the rest is not known. The sample contains over 95,000 clones, less than 50% of them found a single time. The ten most abundant clones make up less than 15% of the sample. Input material: PBMCs. The source of these receptors is a woman in her forties in good health. Some clones in this sample may be carry-over from other donors' samples.

The chain links TRBV4-2 to TRBJ2-3; D is possibly TRBD1 (6 bases). Germline CDR1 reads LGHNA; CDR2 reads YNFKEQ. Trimming left V 5 bases short and J 5 bases short, with 14 bases between. The CDR3 contains 14 residues. Written as DNA, the CDR3 is TGTGCCAGCAGCAGACCCCTAGGGGGAGATACGCAGTATTTT. Its translation: CASSRPLGGDTQYF.

V and J are TRBV4-2 and TRBJ2-5; D uncertain. The DNA end lines up better with TRBJ2-7; the J call may be wrong. This CDR3 is 13 amino acids long. Germline values: CDR1 LGHNA, CDR2 YNFKEQ. In DNA form, the CDR3 reads TGTGCCAGCAGCCAAGTGGTAACCTACGAGCAGTACTTC. Encoded protein: CASSQVVTYEQYF.

Many counts were recorded for this clone. The gene calls are TRBV6-4 and TRBJ2-1; D remains ambiguous. With 0 bases removed from V and 9 bases from J, the gap between germline ends came to 9 bases. Germline V gene sequence: CDR1 MRHNA, CDR2 SNTAGT. The length of the CDR3 is 13 residues. The CDR3 DNA follows: TGTGCCAGCAGTGACTCCGAAGTGGGTGAGCAGTTCTTC. Translation gives CASSDSEVGEQFF.

This clone was observed many times. V and J are TRBV11-3 and TRBJ2-1; D uncertain. This CDR3 spans 15 amino acids. V lost 5 bases and J lost 2, with 13 bases in between. Germline-derived CDR1 and CDR2 are SGHNT and YENEEA. CDR3 region: CASSPFEGPYNEQFF. The CDR3 DNA follows: TGTGCCAGCAGCCCCTTCGAAGGCCCCTACAATGAGCAGTTCTTC.